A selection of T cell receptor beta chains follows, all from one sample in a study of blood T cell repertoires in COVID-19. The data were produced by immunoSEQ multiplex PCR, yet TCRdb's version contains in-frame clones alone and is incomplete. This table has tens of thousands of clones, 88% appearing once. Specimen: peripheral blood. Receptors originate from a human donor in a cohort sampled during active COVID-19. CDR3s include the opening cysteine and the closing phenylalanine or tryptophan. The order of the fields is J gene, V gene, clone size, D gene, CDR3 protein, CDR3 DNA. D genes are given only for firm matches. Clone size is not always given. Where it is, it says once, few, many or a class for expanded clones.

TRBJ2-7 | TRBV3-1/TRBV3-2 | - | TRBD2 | CASSQGGTTYEQYF | TGTGCCAGCAGCCAAGGTGGGACTACCTACGAGCAGTACTTC
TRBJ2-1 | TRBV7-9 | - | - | CASSPLRGSVDEQFF | TGTGCCAGCAGCCCGTTAAGGGGGTCTGTTGATGAGCAGTTCTTC
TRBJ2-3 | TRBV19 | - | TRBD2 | CASSILAGGSYTDTQYF | TGTGCCAGTAGTATTCTAGCGGGAGGGTCCTACACAGATACGCAGTATTTT
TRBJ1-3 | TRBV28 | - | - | CANTTVQGRLNSGNTIYF | TGTGCCAACACCACAGTACAGGGCCGGCTCAACTCTGGAAACACCATATATTTT
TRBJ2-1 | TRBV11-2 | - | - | CASSQTIDPGTYNEQFF | TGTGCCAGCAGTCAAACGATCGACCCGGGGACATACAATGAGCAGTTCTTC
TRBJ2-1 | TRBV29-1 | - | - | CSVDPQGIGSYNEQFF | TGCAGCGTTGATCCTCAGGGTATAGGCTCCTACAATGAGCAGTTCTTC
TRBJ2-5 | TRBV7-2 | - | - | CASSSLGAQYF | TGTGCCAGCAGCTCGCTAGGGGCCCAGTACTTC
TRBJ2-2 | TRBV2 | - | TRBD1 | CASSVTGWGTGELFF | TGTGCCAGCAGTGTGACAGGGTGGGGGACCGGGGAGCTGTTTTTT
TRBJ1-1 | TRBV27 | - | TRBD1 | CASTRQGAENTEAFF | TGTGCCAGCACACGACAGGGGGCCGAGAACACTGAAGCTTTCTTT
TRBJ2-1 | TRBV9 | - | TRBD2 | CASSPRWGETSGYPTPGDEQFF | TGTGCCAGCAGCCCGCGGTGGGGGGAGACTAGCGGGTACCCAACCCCAGGCGATGAGCAGTTCTTC
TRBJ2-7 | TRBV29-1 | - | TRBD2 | CSVEQGVGEGYEQYF | TGCAGCGTTGAACAAGGGGTAGGGGAGGGTTACGAGCAGTACTTC
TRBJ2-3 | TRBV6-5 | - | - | CASSYWVGMVDTQYF | TGTGCCAGCAGTTACTGGGTCGGGATGGTAGATACGCAGTATTTT
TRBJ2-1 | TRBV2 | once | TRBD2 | CASSVASGDNEQFF | TGTGCCAGCAGTGTCGCTAGCGGGGACAATGAGCAGTTCTTC
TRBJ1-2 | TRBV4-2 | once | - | CASSQPAGGGNYGYTF | TGTGCCAGCAGCCAACCGGCGGGGGGGGGCAACTATGGCTACACCTTC
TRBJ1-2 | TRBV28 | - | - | CASSSPPLVQGGYTF | TGTGCCAGCAGTTCGCCCCCGTTAGTCCAGGGAGGCTACACCTTC
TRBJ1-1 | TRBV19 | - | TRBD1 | CASSQGGQPNTEAFF | TGTGCCAGTAGTCAAGGGGGACAGCCGAACACTGAAGCTTTCTTT
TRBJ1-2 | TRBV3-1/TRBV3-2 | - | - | CASSQDFDTAYGYTF | TGTGCCAGCAGCCAAGATTTTGACACTGCCTATGGCTACACCTTC
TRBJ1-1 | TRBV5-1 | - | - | CASSWSAGAPNEAFF | TGCGCCAGCAGCTGGTCGGCAGGGGCACCCAATGAAGCTTTCTTT
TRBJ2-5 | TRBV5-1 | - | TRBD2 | CASSLGAGGETQYF | TGCGCCAGCAGCTTGGGAGCGGGAGGGGAGACCCAGTACTTC
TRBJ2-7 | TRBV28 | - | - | CASSLRGYEQYF | TGTGCCAGCAGTTTACGCGGGTACGAGCAGTACTTC
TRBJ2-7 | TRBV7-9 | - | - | CASSFGGSSYEQYF | TGTGCCAGCAGCTTCGGCGGAAGCTCCTACGAGCAGTACTTC
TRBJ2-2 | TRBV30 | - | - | CATLRGGKSTGELFF | TGTGCCACACTAAGGGGGGGGAAATCCACCGGGGAGCTGTTTTTT
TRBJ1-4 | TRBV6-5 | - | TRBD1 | CASSLTGAGEKLFF | TGTGCCAGCAGCCTTACAGGGGCCGGCGAAAAACTGTTTTTT
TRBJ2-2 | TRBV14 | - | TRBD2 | CASSQGAASGSTGELFF | TGTGCCAGCAGCCAAGGAGCGGCTAGCGGGAGCACCGGGGAGCTGTTTTTT
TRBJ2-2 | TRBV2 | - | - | CASSAADTYTGELFF | TGTGCCAGCAGTGCTGCCGACACATACACCGGGGAGCTGTTTTTT
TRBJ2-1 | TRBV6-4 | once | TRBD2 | CASSPGGHNEQFF | TGTGCCAGCAGTCCGGGAGGGCACAATGAGCAGTTCTTC